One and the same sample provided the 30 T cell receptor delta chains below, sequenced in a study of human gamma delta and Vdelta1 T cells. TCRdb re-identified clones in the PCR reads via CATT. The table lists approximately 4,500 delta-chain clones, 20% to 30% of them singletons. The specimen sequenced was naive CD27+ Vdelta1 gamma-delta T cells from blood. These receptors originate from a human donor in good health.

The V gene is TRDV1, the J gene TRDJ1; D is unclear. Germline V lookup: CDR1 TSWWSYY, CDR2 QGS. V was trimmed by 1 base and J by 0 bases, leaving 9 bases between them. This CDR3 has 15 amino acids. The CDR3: CALGEHSPYTDKLIF. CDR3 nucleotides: TGTGCTCTTGGGGAACACTCTCCTTACACCGATAAACTCATCTTT.

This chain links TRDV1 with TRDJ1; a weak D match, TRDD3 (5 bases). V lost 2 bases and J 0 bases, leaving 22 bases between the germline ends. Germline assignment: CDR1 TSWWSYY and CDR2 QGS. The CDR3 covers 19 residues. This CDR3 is CALGESRLGTTSHTDKLIF. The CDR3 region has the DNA TGTGCTCTTGGGGAAAGCCGGCTGGGTACTACCTCCCACACCGATAAACTCATCTTT.

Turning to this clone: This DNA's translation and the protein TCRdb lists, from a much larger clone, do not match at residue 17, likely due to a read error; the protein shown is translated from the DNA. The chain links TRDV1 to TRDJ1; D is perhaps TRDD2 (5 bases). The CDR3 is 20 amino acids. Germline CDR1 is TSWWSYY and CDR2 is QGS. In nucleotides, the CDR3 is TGTGCTCTTGGGGAACTATGCACCTACGATGCTGGAAAGTACACCGATAGACTCATCTTT. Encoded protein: CALGELCTYDAGKYTDRLIF.

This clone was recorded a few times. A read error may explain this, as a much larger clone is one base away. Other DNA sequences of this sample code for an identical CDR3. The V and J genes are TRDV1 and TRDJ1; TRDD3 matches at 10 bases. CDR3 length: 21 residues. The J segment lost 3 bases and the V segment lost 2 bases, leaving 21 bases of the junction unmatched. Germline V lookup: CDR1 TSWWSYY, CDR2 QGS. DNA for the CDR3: TGTGCTCTTGGGGAAGTTCCCCAGCTGTACTGGGGGATTGGGGGGCCCGATAAACTCATCTTT. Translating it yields CALGEVPQLYWGIGGPDKLIF.

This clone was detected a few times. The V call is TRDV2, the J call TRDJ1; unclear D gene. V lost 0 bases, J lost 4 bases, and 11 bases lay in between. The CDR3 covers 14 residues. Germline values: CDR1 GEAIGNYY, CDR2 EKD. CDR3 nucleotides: TGTGCCTGTGACACCAGGACGTTTAGCGATAAACTCATCTTT. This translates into CACDTRTFSDKLIF.

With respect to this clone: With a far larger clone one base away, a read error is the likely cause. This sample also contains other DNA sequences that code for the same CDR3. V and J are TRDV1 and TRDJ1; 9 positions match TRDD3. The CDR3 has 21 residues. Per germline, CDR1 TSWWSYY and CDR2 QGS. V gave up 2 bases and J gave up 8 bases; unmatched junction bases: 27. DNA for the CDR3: TGTGCTCTTGGGGAAAAGGCCCGGACTTACTGGGGGAGCCCAGGGTCGGTCAAACTCATCTTT. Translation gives CALGEKARTYWGSPGSVKLIF.

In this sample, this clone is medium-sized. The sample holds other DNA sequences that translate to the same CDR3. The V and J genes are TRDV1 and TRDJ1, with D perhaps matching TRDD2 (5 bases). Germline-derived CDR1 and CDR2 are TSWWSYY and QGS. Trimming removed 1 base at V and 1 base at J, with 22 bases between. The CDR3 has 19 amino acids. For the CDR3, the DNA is TGTGCTCTTGGGGAACCCTACCCGATCCTCCCGAGGGCCACCGATAAACTCATCTTT. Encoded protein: CALGEPYPILPRATDKLIF.

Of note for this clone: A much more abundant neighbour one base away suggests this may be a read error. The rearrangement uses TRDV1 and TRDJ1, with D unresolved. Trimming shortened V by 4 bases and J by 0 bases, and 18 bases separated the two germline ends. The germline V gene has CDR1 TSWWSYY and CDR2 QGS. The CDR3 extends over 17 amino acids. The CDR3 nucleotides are TGTGCTCTTGGGGCACAATGTGCCCCCCGCTACACCGATAAACTCATCTTT. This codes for CALGAQCAPRYTDKLIF.

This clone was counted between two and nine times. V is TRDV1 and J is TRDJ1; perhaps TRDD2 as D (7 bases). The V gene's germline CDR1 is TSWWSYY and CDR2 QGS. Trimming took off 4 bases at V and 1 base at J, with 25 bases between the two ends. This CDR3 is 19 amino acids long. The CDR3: CALGGKDVPTRLGTDKLIF. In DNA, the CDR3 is TGTGCTCTTGGGGGGAAAGATGTTCCTACGAGACTGGGCACCGATAAACTCATCTTT.

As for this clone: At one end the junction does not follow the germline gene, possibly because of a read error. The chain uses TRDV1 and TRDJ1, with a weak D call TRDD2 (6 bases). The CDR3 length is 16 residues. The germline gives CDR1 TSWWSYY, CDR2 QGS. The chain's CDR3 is CALGEPTPSVFDKLIF. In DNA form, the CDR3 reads TGTGCTCTTGGGGAACCGACGCCTTCCGTCTTCGATAAACTCATCTTC.

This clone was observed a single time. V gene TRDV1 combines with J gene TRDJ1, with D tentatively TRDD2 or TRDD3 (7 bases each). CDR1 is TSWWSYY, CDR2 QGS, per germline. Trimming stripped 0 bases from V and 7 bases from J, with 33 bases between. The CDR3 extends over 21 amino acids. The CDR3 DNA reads TGTGCTCTTGGGGAACTCCCACTTTCCTACCTTACTGGGGTAGGAGGGCTTAAACTCATCTTT. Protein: CALGELPLSYLTGVGGLKLIF.

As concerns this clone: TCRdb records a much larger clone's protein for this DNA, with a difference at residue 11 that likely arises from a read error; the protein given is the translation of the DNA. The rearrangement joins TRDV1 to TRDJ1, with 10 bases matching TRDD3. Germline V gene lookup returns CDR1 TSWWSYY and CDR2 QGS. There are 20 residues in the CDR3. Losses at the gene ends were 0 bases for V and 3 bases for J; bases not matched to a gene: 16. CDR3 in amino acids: CALGELSLRKMGDTADKLIF. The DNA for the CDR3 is TGTGCTCTTGGGGAACTATCCCTGAGAAAAATGGGGGATACTGCCGATAAACTCATCTTT.

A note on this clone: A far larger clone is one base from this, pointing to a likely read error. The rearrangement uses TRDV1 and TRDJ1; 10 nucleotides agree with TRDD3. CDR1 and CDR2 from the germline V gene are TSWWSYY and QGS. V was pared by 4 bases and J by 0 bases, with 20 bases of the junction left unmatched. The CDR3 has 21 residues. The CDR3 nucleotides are TGTGCTCTTGGGGCGGGGGATACGCTTAGGGCCCCCTCAAAGTACACCGATAAACTCATCTTT. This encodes CALGAGDTLRAPSKYTDKLIF.

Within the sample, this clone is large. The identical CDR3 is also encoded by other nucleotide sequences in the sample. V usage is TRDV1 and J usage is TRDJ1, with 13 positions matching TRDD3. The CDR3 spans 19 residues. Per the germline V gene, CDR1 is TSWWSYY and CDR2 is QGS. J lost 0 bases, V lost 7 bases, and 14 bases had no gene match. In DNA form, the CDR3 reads TGTGCTCTTGCAACGGGGGACTGGGGGATACGGATTTACACCGATAAACTCATCTTT. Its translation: CALATGDWGIRIYTDKLIF.

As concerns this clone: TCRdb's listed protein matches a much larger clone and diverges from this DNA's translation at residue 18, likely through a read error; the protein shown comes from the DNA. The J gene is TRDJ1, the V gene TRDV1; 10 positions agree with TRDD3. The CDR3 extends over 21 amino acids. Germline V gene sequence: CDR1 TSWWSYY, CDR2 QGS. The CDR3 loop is CALGTGDTLRAPSKYTDELIF. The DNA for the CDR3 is TGTGCTCTTGGGACGGGGGATACGCTTAGGGCCCCCTCAAAGTACACCGATGAACTCATCTTT.

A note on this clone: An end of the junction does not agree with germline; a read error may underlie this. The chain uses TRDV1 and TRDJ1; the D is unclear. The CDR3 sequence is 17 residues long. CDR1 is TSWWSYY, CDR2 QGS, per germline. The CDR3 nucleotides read TGTGCTCTTGGGGAACTCCACGTTCCCCAGCACACCGATAAACTCACCTTT. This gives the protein CALGELHVPQHTDKLTF.

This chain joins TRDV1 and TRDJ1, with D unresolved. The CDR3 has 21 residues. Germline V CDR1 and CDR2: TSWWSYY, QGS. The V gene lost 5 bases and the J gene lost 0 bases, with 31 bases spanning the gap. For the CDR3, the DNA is TGTGCTCTTGGGCCGGGGTATCCTCTTAGGGCCCCCTCAAAGTACACCGATAAACTCATCTTT. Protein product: CALGPGYPLRAPSKYTDKLIF.

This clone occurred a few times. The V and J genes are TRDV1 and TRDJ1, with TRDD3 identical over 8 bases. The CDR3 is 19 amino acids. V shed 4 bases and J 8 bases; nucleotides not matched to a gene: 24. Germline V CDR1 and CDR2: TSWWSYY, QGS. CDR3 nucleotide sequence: TGTGCTCTTGGGGCCTCTGCTTCCCGTTACTGGGGGCGCAAGCCGAAACTCATCTTT. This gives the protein CALGASASRYWGRKPKLIF.

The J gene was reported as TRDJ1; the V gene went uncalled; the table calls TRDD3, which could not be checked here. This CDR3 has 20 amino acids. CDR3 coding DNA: TGTTCTTTTGCTGAAATAACGCCTCCGTACTGGGGGATATACACCGATAAACTCATCTTT. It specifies CSFAEITPPYWGIYTDKLIF.

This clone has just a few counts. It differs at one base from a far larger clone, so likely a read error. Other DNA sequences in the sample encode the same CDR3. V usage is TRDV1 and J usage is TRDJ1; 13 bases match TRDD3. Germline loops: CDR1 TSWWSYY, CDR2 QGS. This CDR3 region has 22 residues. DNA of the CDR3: TGTGCTCTTGGAGAACTTCCCCTCCCTGCCCTACTGGGGGATACGCGATCCGATAAACTCATCTTT. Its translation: CALGELPLPALLGDTRSDKLIF.

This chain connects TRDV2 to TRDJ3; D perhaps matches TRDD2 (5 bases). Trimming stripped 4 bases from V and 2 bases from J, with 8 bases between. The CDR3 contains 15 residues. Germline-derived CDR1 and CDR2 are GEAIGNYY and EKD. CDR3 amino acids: CACDYLPWDTRQMFF. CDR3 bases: TGTGCCTGTGATTACCTTCCCTGGGACACCCGACAGATGTTTTTC.

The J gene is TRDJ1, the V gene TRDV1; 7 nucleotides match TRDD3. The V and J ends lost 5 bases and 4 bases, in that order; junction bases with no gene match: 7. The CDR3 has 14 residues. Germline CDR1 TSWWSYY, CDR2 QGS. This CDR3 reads CALGPRGMVDKLIF. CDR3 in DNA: TGTGCTCTTGGGCCCCGGGGGATGGTCGATAAACTCATCTTT.

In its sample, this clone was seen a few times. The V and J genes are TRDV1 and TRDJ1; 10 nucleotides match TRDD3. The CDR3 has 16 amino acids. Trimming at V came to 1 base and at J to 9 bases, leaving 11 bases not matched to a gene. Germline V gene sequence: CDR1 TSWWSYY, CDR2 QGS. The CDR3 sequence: CALGERALMGDTELIF. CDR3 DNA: TGTGCTCTTGGGGAACGGGCGTTAATGGGGGATACTGAACTCATCTTT.

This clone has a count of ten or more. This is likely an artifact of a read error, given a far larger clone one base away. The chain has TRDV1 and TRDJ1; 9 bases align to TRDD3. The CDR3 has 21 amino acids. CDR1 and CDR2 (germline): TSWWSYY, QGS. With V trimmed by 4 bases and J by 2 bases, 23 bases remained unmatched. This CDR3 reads CALGASKWAFPLLGDTDKLIF. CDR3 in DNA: TGTGCTCTTGGGGCCTCAAAATGGGCCTTCCCTCTTCTGGGGGATACCGATAAACTCATCTTT.

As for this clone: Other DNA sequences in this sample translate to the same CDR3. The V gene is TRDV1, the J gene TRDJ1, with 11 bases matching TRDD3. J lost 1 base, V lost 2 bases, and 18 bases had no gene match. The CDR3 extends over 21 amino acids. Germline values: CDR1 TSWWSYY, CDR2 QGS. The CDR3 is CALGEKGRTGGYNFCTDKLIF. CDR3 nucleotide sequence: TGTGCTCTTGGGGAAAAAGGGAGGACTGGGGGATATAATTTTTGCACCGATAAACTCATCTTT.

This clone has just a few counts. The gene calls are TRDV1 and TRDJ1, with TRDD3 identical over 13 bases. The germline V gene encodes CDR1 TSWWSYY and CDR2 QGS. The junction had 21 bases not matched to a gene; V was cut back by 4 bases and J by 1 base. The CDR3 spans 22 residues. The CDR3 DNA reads TGTGCTCTTGGGGTCCATGCCCCTCAGCCGATAGACTGGGGGATACGCACCGATAAACTCATCTTT. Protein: CALGVHAPQPIDWGIRTDKLIF.

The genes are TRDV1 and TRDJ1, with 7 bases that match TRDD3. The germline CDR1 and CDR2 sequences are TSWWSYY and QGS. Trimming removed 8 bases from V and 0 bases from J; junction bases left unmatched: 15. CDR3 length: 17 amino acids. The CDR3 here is CALSPTLGITYTDKLIF. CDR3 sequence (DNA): TGTGCTCTTTCGCCTACACTGGGGATCACGTACACCGATAAACTCATCTTT.

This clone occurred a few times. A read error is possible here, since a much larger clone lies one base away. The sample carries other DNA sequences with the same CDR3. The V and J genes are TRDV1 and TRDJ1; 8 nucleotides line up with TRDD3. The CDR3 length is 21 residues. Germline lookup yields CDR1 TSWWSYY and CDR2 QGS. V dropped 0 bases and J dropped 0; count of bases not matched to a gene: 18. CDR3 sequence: CALGELDGIFGGGWNTDKLIF. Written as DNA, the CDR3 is TGTGCTCTTGGGGAACTAGATGGTATTTTTGGTGGGGGATGGAACACCGATAAACTCATCTTT.

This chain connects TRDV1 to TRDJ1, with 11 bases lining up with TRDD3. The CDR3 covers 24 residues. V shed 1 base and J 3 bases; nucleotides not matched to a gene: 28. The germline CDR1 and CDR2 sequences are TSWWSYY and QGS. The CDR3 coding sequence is TGTGCTCTTGGGGAACCCCGAAGGCCTTCCTCATACTGGGGGATATACGGGTTCTCCGATAAACTCATCTTT. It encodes CALGEPRRPSSYWGIYGFSDKLIF.

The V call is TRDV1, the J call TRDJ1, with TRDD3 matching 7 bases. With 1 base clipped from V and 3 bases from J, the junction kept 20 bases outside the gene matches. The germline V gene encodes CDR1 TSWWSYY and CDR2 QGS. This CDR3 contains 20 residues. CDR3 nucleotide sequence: TGTGCTCTTGGGGAACAGTGCCGTACAGGATACGCGTTGTACCCCGATAAACTCATCTTT. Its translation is CALGEQCRTGYALYPDKLIF.